What follows are 17 T cell receptor beta chains derived from one specimen sequenced in a study of blood T cell repertoires in COVID-19 (TCRdb year 2020). The method was the immunoSEQ multiplex PCR assay. TCRdb stores this immuneACCESS table with in-frame sequences only. Part of the clones is absent; in the studies checked, under half of the shortfall reflects unresolved V genes, and no reason is known for the rest. The sample contains approximately 400,000 clones, about 89% of them found a single time. The ten largest account for 0.95% to 1.5% of the sample. Sequenced: peripheral blood. The receptors come from a man aged 35-49 years with acute or convalescent COVID-19.

This clone was counted a single time. This rearrangement joins TRBV6-5 to TRBJ1-6; D might be TRBD1 (6 bases). The CDR3 loop spans 16 amino acids. CDR1 and CDR2 (germline): MNHEY, SVGAGI. Trimming left V 4 bases short and J 0 bases short, with 10 bases between. CDR3 in DNA: TGTGCCAGCAGTTTCGGACAGTCCTCCTATAATTCACCCCTCCACTTT. This sequence encodes CASSFGQSSYNSPLHF.

This clone has only one observation. This chain connects TRBV19 to TRBJ1-1; 7 bases align to TRBD1. Germline CDR1 and CDR2: LNHDA and SQIVND (reference sequence). The CDR3 is made up of 16 amino acids. V lost 8 bases to trimming and J lost 0 bases; unmatched junction nucleotides: 12. This CDR3 reads CASGILQGTVNTEAFF. In DNA form, the CDR3 reads TGTGCCAGTGGCATTTTACAGGGGACCGTGAACACTGAAGCTTTCTTT.

V usage is TRBV5-4 and J usage is TRBJ1-4; 7 bases fit TRBD1. Germline assignment: CDR1 SGHNT and CDR2 YYREEE (reference sequence). J gave up 7 bases and V 3 bases, and 9 bases lay outside the gene matches. The CDR3 is 15 amino acids. The CDR3 is CASSSGQEGSEKLFF. The CDR3 DNA reads TGTGCCAGCAGCTCCGGACAGGAAGGAAGTGAAAAACTGTTTTTT.

The gene calls are TRBV30 and TRBJ2-3, with 8 bases that match TRBD2. Germline loops: CDR1 GTSNPN, CDR2 SVGIG (reference sequence). The V and J ends lost 1 base and 2 bases, in that order; junction bases with no gene match: 8. This CDR3 is built from 16 residues. In nucleotides, the CDR3 is TGTGCCTGGAGTGACGGGAAGCGGGAGATCACAGATACGCAGTATTTT. Protein sequence: CAWSDGKREITDTQYF.

J is TRBJ2-1 and V is TRBV29-1, with 8 nucleotides matching TRBD2. Losses at the gene ends were 2 bases for V and 2 bases for J; bases not matched to a gene: 8. Germline loops: CDR1 SQVTM, CDR2 ANQGSEA. This CDR3 comprises 16 residues. The CDR3 nucleotides read TGCAGCGTTGAACCGACCCGGGAGGGTACCTACAATGAGCAGTTCTTC. Protein: CSVEPTREGTYNEQFF.

The J gene is TRBJ1-3, the V gene TRBV3-1 (or the pseudogene TRBV3-2); possible D gene TRBD1, 5 bases. CDR1 and CDR2 from the germline V gene are LGHDT and YNNKEL (reference sequence). Trimming shortened V by 1 base and J by 2 bases, and 12 bases separated the two germline ends. The CDR3 loop spans 16 amino acids. The CDR3 DNA reads as TGTGCCAGCAGCCAAGCGGCGACAGAAACTGGAAACACCATATATTTT. Protein product: CASSQAATETGNTIYF.

The chain couples TRBV4-1 to TRBJ2-2; possibly TRBD1 for D (5 bases). This CDR3 is 15 amino acids long. The germline CDR1 and CDR2 sequences are MGHRA and YSYEKL. V lost 4 bases to trimming and J lost 3 bases, with 12 bases between them. CDR3 amino acids: CASSRSGRYTGELFF. The CDR3 coding sequence is TGCGCCAGCAGCCGATCAGGGCGGTACACCGGGGAGCTGTTTTTT.

J is TRBJ2-3 and V is TRBV14; TRBD2 might be the D (5 bases). Looked up from germline, CDR1 is SGHDN and CDR2 is FVKESK. The CDR3 spans 16 residues. The ends were cut back, 0 bases at V and 1 base at J, with 11 bases in the middle. The CDR3 sequence: CASSQDREGRTDTQYF. As DNA, the CDR3 is TGTGCCAGCAGCCAAGATCGGGAAGGGCGCACAGATACGCAGTATTTT. Full variable domain (rest looked up from reference TRBV14 and TRBJ2-3): EAGVTQFPSHSVIEKGQTVTLRCDPISGHDNLYWYRRVMGKEIKFLLHFVKESKQDESGMPNNRFLAERTGGTYSTLKVQPAELEDSGVYFCASSQDREGRTDTQYFGPGTRLTVL.

The chain uses TRBV9 and TRBJ2-1; 7 bases fit TRBD2. This CDR3 is 17 amino acids long. The junction had 17 bases not matched to a gene; V was cut back by 3 bases and J by 8 bases. The V gene's germline CDR1 is SGDLS and CDR2 YYNGEE. In DNA form, the CDR3 reads TGTGCCAGCAGCGCCCCTTTAGTGGGAGGGCCTTTGCATGAGCAGTTCTTC. Encoded protein: CASSAPLVGGPLHEQFF.

The chain couples TRBV5-1 to TRBJ2-7, with 9 nucleotides matching TRBD1. Looked up from germline, CDR1 is SGHRS and CDR2 is YFSETQ. This CDR3 comprises 15 residues. The V segment lost 4 bases and the J segment 5 bases; nucleotides outside the gene matches: 10. The chain's CDR3 is CASSQGRDRDHEQYF. CDR3 coding DNA: TGCGCCAGCAGCCAAGGCCGGGACAGGGATCACGAGCAGTACTTC.

This clone was seen only once. V is TRBV6-5 and J is TRBJ2-7; TRBD2 matches 8 bases. Germline loops: CDR1 MNHEY, CDR2 SVGAGI. The V gene end was trimmed by 0 bases and the J gene end by 0 bases; junction bases not matched to a gene: 4. This CDR3 spans 16 amino acids. CDR3 region: CASSYSIAGNSYEQYF. The CDR3 DNA follows: TGTGCCAGCAGTTACTCTATAGCGGGAAACTCCTACGAGCAGTACTTC.

This clone was seen only once. This chain uses TRBV7-3 with TRBJ2-3, with D possibly TRBD2 on 6 matching bases. This CDR3 comprises 14 residues. The germline CDR1 and CDR2 sequences are SGHTA and FQGTGA. The V gene lost 5 bases and the J gene lost 3 bases, with 12 bases spanning the gap. The CDR3 DNA follows: TGTGCCAGCAGCCCCGGGAGTTGGACAGATACGCAGTATTTT. Translating it yields CASSPGSWTDTQYF. Based on the CDR3 plus reference TRBV7-3 and TRBJ2-3, the full variable domain is GAGVSQTPSNKVTEKGKYVELRCDPISGHTALYWYRQSLGQGPEFLIYFQGTGAADDSGLPNDRFFAVRPEGSVSTLKIQRTERGDSAVYLCASSPGSWTDTQYFGPGTRLTVL.

This chain joins TRBV10-1 and TRBJ2-3; TRBD2 aligns across 12 bases. The J segment lost 3 bases and the V segment lost 8 bases, leaving 0 bases of the junction unmatched. CDR3 size: 13 residues. Germline V CDR1 and CDR2: WNHNN, SYGVQD (reference sequence). The CDR3 region has the DNA TGCGCCAGCGGGACTAGCGGGACAGATACGCAGTATTTT. The encoded protein is CASGTSGTDTQYF.

The CDR3 sequence: CASSLNRGRNSPLHF. Here the CDR3 DNA reads TGTGCCAGCAGTCTTAACAGGGGCCGTAATTCACCCCTCCACTTT. The J gene is TRBJ1-6, the V gene TRBV2, with TRBD1 identical over 7 bases. This CDR3 is 15 amino acids long. V dropped 5 bases and J dropped 6; count of bases not matched to a gene: 7. Germline assignment: CDR1 SNHLY and CDR2 FYNNEI. Full variable domain (outside the CDR3, taken from reference TRBV2 and TRBJ1-6): EPEVTQTPSHQVTQMGQEVILRCVPISNHLYFYWYRQILGQKVEFLVSFYNNEISEKSEIFDDQFSVERPDGSNFTLKIRSTKLEDSAMYFCASSLNRGRNSPLHFGNGTRLTVT.

Of note for this clone: The identical CDR3 is also encoded by other nucleotide sequences in the sample. The chain joins TRBV9 to TRBJ1-1; possible D gene TRBD1, 6 bases. The CDR3 is 13 amino acids. Trimming pared 0 bases from V and 3 bases from J, leaving 6 bases between. Germline lookup yields CDR1 SGDLS and CDR2 YYNGEE. Here the CDR3 DNA reads TGTGCCAGCAGCGTAGGACAGGACACTGAAGCTTTCTTT. Its translation: CASSVGQDTEAFF.

The V call is TRBV4-1, the J call TRBJ1-2, with TRBD1 matching 8 bases. V trimming: 2 bases; J trimming: 4 bases; junction bases outside the gene matches: 9. Germline CDR1 and CDR2: MGHRA and YSYEKL. This CDR3 region has 16 residues. The CDR3 sequence: CASSQLQGVATYGYTF. CDR3 DNA: TGCGCCAGCAGCCAACTACAGGGGGTTGCTACCTATGGCTACACCTTC.

The V gene is TRBV5-6, the J gene TRBJ2-3; TRBD2 agrees at 9 bases. The V and J ends lost 3 bases and 4 bases, in that order; junction bases with no gene match: 12. Per the germline V gene, CDR1 is SGHDT and CDR2 is YYEEEE. The CDR3 is made up of 17 amino acids. CDR3 protein: CASSWWAGGTEADTQYF. CDR3 in DNA: TGTGCCAGCAGCTGGTGGGCGGGGGGGACCGAGGCAGATACGCAGTATTTT. Together with reference TRBV5-6 and TRBJ2-3, the CDR3 gives the full variable domain: DAGVTQSPTHLIKTRGQQVTLRCSPKSGHDTVSWYQQALGQGPQFIFQYYEEEERQRGNFPDRFSGHQFPNYSSELNVNALLLGDSALYLCASSWWAGGTEADTQYFGPGTRLTVL.